The 10 T cell receptor beta chains below all came from one sample that was sequenced in a study of PD-1 blockade in classical Hodgkin lymphoma. Data came from immunoSEQ multiplex PCR; TCRdb stores just in-frame clones and leaves some out. The sample consists of just under 20,000 clones, 75% to 90% of them appearing once. As for time point: cycle 4 day 1 (C4D1), after less than 7 weeks of nivolumab. Every patient was affected by relapse after autologous stem cell transplantation, while exposure to brentuximab vedotin was not uniform. Magnetic negative selection purified CD4+ T cells from thawed PBMCs. Material: CD4+ T cells from blood, obtained before the fourth cycle of nivolumab. The receptors here all came from a human donor with classical Hodgkin lymphoma.

This sequence joins TRBV19 and TRBJ2-7; TRBD2 aligns across 7 bases. Germline CDR1 is LNHDA and CDR2 is SQIVND (reference sequence). This CDR3 spans 12 amino acids. The trim removed 4 bases at V and 3 bases at J, leaving 0 bases unmatched. CDR3 bases: TGTGCCAGTAGTAGGGACTACTACGAGCAGTACTTC. It is translated as CASSRDYYEQYF.

This clone appeared once. The chain recombines TRBV6-1 with TRBJ2-2; 7 nucleotides agree with TRBD1. CDR1 MNHNS and CDR2 SASEGT come from the germline V gene. There are 15 residues in the CDR3. Germline trimming cut 6 bases from V and 1 base from J; bases unmatched to any gene: 5. The CDR3 nucleotides are TGTGCCAGCAGGAGGGGGCACTTGAACACCGGGGAGCTGTTTTTT. It translates to CASRRGHLNTGELFF.

The chain uses TRBV7-2 and TRBJ1-5, with 7 nucleotides matching TRBD1. V was pared by 5 bases and J by 5 bases, with 15 bases of the junction left unmatched. Germline CDR1 and CDR2: SGHTA and FQGNSA. The CDR3 is 17 residues long. The DNA of the CDR3 is TGTGCCAGCAGCCCGGTAGGGTATCAGGGGGAGTATCAGCCCCAGCATTTT. Its translation: CASSPVGYQGEYQPQHF.

This clone is medium-sized in the sample. This sequence joins TRBV6-1 and TRBJ1-2; 9 nucleotides agree with TRBD1. V shed 6 bases, J shed 8 bases, and the junction held 13 bases outside the gene matches. The CDR3 is 15 amino acids. Germline CDR1 MNHNS, CDR2 SASEGT. DNA of the CDR3: TGTGCCAGCAGGACCCCCGGGACAGGGCAGGGGGGCTACACCTTC. This translates into CASRTPGTGQGGYTF.

This chain connects TRBV6-6 to TRBJ2-7; 7 bases agree with TRBD2. CDR1 and CDR2 from the germline V gene are MNHNY and SVGAGI (reference sequence). V was pared by 3 bases and J by 6 bases, with 5 bases of the junction left unmatched. This CDR3 contains 13 residues. The CDR3: CASSYLWGGEQYF. The CDR3 nucleotides are TGTGCCAGCAGTTATCTGTGGGGGGGCGAGCAGTACTTC.

The chain employs TRBV28 and TRBJ2-7; D unclear. Per the germline V gene, CDR1 is MDHEN and CDR2 is SYDVKM. The CDR3 is 13 amino acids. Trimming pared 5 bases from V and 2 bases from J, leaving 10 bases between. Here the CDR3 DNA reads TGTGCCAGCAGTCCGGACGTACCCTACGAGCAGTACTTC. Protein product: CASSPDVPYEQYF.

V usage is TRBV18 and J usage is TRBJ1-2, with D possibly matching TRBD1 (6 bases). This CDR3 has 14 residues. Germline V gene lookup returns CDR1 KGHSH and CDR2 LQKENI. Trimming pared 2 bases from V and 7 bases from J, leaving 14 bases between. CDR3 in DNA: TGTGCCAGCTCACCAGTCGGGCAGACAGGTGGCTACACCTTC. This sequence encodes CASSPVGQTGGYTF.

The rearrangement joins TRBV28 to TRBJ2-5, with 13 bases that match TRBD2. The V segment lost 1 base and the J segment 5 bases; nucleotides outside the gene matches: 4. Germline assignment: CDR1 MDHEN and CDR2 SYDVKM. The CDR3 spans 16 residues. CDR3 DNA: TGTGCCAGCAGTTTATCCACTAGCGGGAGGGGGGAGACCCAGTACTTC. Residues: CASSLSTSGRGETQYF. Based on the CDR3 plus reference TRBV28 and TRBJ2-5, the full variable domain is DVKVTQSSRYLVKRTGEKVFLECVQDMDHENMFWYRQDPGLGLRLIYFSYDVKMKEKGDIPEGYSVSREKKERFSLILESASTNQTSMYLCASSLSTSGRGETQYFGPGTRLLVL.

The J gene is TRBJ2-1, the V gene TRBV29-1; no firm D call. Germline assignment: CDR1 SQVTM and CDR2 ANQGSEA. V was trimmed by 1 base and J by 0 bases, leaving 22 bases between them. This CDR3 comprises 19 residues. The CDR3 reads CSVEAPSLWAESSYNEQFF. The CDR3 DNA reads as TGCAGCGTTGAAGCCCCGTCGTTATGGGCCGAAAGCTCCTACAATGAGCAGTTCTTC.

In DNA form, the CDR3 reads TGTGCCAGCAGCCGGCGGAGGACTTACTACAATGAGCAGTTCTTC. Residues: CASSRRRTYYNEQFF. This chain uses TRBV7-2 with TRBJ2-1; D is perhaps TRBD2 (5 bases). Germline loops: CDR1 SGHTA, CDR2 FQGNSA. V lost 5 bases to trimming and J lost 3 bases, with 14 bases between them. CDR3 size: 15 residues.